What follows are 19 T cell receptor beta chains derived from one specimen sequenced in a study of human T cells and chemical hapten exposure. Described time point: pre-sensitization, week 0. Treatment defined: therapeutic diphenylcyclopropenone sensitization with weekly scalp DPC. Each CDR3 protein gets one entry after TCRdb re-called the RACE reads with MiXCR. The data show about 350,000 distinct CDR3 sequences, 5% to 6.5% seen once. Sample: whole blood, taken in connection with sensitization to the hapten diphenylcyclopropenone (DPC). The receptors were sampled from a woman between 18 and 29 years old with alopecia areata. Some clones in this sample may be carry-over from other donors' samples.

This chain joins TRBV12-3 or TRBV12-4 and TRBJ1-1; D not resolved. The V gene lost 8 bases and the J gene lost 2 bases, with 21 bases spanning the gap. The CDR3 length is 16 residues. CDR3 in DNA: TGTGCCAGCCCCTCTGGAGTGTGGCGCAGAAACACTGAAGCTTTCTTT. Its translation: CASPSGVWRRNTEAFF.

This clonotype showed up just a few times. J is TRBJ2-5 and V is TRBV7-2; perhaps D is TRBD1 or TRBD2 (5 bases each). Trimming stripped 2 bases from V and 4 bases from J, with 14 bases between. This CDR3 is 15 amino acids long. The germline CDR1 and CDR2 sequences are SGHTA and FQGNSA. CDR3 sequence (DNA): TGTGCCAGCAGCTTAAATCGGGGCCCTGGAGAGACCCAGTACTTC. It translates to CASSLNRGPGETQYF. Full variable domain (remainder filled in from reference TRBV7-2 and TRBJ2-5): GAGVSQSPSNKVTEKGKDVELRCDPISGHTALYWYRQSLGQGLEFLIYFQGNSAPDKSGLPSDRFSAERTGGSVSTLTIQRTQQEDSAVYLCASSLNRGPGETQYFGPGTRLLVL.

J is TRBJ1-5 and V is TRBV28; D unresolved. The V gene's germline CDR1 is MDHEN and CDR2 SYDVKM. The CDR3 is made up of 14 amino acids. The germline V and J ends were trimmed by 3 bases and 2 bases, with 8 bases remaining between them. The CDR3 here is CASSFYGGNQPQHF. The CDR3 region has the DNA TGTGCCAGCAGTTTCTACGGAGGCAATCAGCCCCAGCATTTT.

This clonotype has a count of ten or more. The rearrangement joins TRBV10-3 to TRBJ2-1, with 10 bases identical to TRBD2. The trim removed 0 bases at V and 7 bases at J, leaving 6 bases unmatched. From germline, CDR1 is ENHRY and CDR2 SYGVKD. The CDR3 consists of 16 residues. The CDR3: CAISESLAGTLNEQFF. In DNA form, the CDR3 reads TGTGCCATCAGTGAGTCACTAGCGGGGACCTTAAATGAGCAGTTCTTC.

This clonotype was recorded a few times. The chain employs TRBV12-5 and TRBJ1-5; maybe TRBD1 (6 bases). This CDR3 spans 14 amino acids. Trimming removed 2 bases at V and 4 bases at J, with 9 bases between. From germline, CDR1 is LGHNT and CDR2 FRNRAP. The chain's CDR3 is CASGLYRENQPQHF. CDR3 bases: TGTGCTAGTGGTTTGTACAGGGAGAATCAGCCCCAGCATTTT.

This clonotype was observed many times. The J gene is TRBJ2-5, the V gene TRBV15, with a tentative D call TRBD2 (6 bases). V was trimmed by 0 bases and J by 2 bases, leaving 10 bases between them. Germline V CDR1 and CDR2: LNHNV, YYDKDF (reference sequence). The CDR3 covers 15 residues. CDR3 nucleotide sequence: TGTGCCACCAGCAGAGAGGGGGAGGCACAAGAGACCCAGTACTTC. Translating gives CATSREGEAQETQYF. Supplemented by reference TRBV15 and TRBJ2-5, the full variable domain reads DAMVIQNPRYQVTQFGKPVTLSCSQTLNHNVMYWYQQKSSQAPKLLFHYYDKDFNNEADTPDNFQSRRPNTSFCFLDIRSPGLGDTAMYLCATSREGEAQETQYFGPGTRLLVL.

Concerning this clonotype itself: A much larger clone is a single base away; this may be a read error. CDR3 protein: CSARDLSGGDYNEQFF. The CDR3 DNA reads as TGCAGTGCTAGAGATCTTAGCGGGGGGGATTACAATGAGCAGTTCTTC. The chain couples TRBV20-1 to TRBJ2-1, with TRBD2 identical over 11 bases. CDR3 size: 16 residues. Per the germline V gene, CDR1 is DFQATT and CDR2 is SNEGSKA (reference sequence). V lost 0 bases to trimming and J lost 4 bases; unmatched junction nucleotides: 5.

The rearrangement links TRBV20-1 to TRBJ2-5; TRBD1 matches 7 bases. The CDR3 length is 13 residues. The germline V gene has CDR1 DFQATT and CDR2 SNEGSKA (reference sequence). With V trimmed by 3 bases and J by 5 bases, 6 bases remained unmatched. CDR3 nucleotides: TGCAGTGCTAGTGGACAGGCCCACGAGACCCAGTACTTC. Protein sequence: CSASGQAHETQYF.

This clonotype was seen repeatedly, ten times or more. The CDR3 is CASSYSVYRGPGANVLTF. CDR3 bases: TGTGCCAGCAGTTACTCGGTGTACAGGGGGCCTGGGGCCAACGTCCTGACTTTC. J is TRBJ2-6 and V is TRBV6-5; 9 bases are shared with TRBD1. The germline V gene has CDR1 MNHEY and CDR2 SVGAGI. Unmatched junction bases numbered 5, after V lost 0 bases and J lost 2 bases. This CDR3 region has 18 residues.

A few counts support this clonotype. This CDR3 reads CASSLEIQGSDTQYF. CDR3 DNA: TGTGCCAGCAGCTTAGAGATACAGGGTTCAGATACGCAGTATTTT. The rearrangement joins TRBV7-2 to TRBJ2-3, with D possibly TRBD1 on 6 matching bases. This CDR3 is 15 amino acids long. Looked up from germline, CDR1 is SGHTA and CDR2 is FQGNSA. The germline V and J ends were trimmed by 1 base and 4 bases, with 12 bases remaining between them.

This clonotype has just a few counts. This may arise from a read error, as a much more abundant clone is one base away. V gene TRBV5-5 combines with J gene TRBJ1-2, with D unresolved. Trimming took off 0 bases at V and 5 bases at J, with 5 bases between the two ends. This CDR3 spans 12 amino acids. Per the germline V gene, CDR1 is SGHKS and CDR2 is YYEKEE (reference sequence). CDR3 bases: TGTGCCAGCAGCTTGGTAGAGTATGGCTACACCTTC. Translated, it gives CASSLVEYGYTF.

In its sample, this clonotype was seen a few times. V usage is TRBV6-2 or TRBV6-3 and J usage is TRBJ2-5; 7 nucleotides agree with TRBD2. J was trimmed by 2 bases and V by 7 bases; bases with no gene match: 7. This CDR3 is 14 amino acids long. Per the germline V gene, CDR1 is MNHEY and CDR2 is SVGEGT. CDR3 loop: CASTPTGGQETQYF. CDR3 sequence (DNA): TGTGCCAGCACCCCGACGGGAGGACAAGAGACCCAGTACTTC.

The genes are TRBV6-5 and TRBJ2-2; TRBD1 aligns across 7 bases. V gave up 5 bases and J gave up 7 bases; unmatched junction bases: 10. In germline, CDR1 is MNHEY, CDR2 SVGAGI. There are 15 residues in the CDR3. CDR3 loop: CASSPVRGLGGELFF. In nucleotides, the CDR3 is TGTGCCAGCAGTCCCGTAAGGGGGCTCGGCGGGGAGCTGTTTTTT.

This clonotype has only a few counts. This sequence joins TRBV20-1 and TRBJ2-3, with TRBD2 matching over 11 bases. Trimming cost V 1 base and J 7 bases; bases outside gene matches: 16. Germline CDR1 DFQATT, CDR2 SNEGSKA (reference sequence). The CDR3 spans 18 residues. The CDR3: CSARAILLAGAERYTQYF. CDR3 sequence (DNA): TGCAGTGCTAGAGCGATCCTACTAGCGGGGGCCGAGAGGTATACGCAGTATTTT.

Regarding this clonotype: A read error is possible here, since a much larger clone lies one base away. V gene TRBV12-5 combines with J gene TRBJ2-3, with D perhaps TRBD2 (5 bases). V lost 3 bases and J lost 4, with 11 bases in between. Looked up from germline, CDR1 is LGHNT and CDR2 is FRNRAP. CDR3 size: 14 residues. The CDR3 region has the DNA TGTGCTAGTGGTTTCAGCGGAGGCCCAGATACGCAGTATTTT. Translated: CASGFSGGPDTQYF.

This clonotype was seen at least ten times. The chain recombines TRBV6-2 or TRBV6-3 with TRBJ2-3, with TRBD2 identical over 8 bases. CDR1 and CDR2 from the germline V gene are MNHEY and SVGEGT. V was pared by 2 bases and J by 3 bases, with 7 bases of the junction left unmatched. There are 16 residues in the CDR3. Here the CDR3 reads CASSYGAGDSTDTQYF. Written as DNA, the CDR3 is TGTGCCAGCAGTTACGGAGCGGGGGATAGTACAGATACGCAGTATTTT.

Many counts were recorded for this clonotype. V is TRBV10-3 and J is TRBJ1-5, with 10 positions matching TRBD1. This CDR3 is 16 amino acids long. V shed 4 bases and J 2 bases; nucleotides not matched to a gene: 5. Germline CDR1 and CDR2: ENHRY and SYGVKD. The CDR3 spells CAISVTGTGGNQPQHF. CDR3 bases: TGTGCCATCAGTGTTACCGGGACAGGGGGCAATCAGCCCCAGCATTTT.

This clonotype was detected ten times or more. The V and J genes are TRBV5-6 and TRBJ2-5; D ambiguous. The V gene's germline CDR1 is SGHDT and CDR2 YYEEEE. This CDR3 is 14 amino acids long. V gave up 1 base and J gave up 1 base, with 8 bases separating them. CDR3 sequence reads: CASSLLGSQETQYF. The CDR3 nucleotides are TGTGCCAGCAGCTTGCTGGGTAGCCAAGAGACCCAGTACTTC.

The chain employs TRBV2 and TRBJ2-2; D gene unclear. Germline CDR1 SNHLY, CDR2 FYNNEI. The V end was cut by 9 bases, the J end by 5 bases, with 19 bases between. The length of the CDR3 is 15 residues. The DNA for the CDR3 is TGTGCCAGTCGTTTCGAGTCGTTGGGGACCGGGGAGCTGTTTTTT. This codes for CASRFESLGTGELFF.